Below, 12 T cell receptor beta chains from the same sample are listed, as sequenced in a study of cytomegalovirus exposure and HLA in healthy donors. PCR primers comprised 60 Vbeta and 13 Jbeta primers. TCRdb keeps only in-frame clones here, not all; method: immunoSEQ multiplex PCR. This sample carries fewer than 250,000 clones, about four fifths of them seen once, and the ten largest clones take about 3%. The source material was PBMCs. Every receptor here comes from a man aged 30 to 39 in good health and CMV-seronegative.

The V and J genes are TRBV5-8 and TRBJ1-6, with D unclear. The CDR3 extends over 14 amino acids. Germline V gene sequence: CDR1 SGHTS, CDR2 YDEGEE. V was pared by 3 bases and J by 8 bases, with 12 bases between. CDR3 amino acids: CASSSNKIHSPLHF. The DNA of the CDR3 is TGTGCCAGCAGCTCGAACAAGATACATTCACCCCTCCACTTT.

CDR3 residues: CASSKLSGENEQFF. The CDR3 DNA is TGTGCCAGCTCAAAGCTCTCCGGGGAGAATGAGCAGTTCTTC. This chain connects TRBV18 to TRBJ2-1; D perhaps matches TRBD2 (5 bases). V was shortened by 5 bases and J by 7 bases, with 15 bases between the two germline ends. Per germline, CDR1 KGHSH and CDR2 LQKENI. The CDR3 sequence is 14 residues long. The entire variable domain, with the rest obtained from reference TRBV18 and TRBJ2-1, is as follows: NAGVMQNPRHLVRRRGQEARLRCSPMKGHSHVYWYRQLPEEGLKFMVYLQKENIIDESGMPKERFSAEFPKEGPSILRIQQVVRGDSAAYFCASSKLSGENEQFFGPGTRLTVL.

The chain recombines TRBV5-1 with TRBJ2-7; the D is unclear. V lost 2 bases to trimming and J lost 2 bases, with 8 bases between them. CDR1 is SGHRS, CDR2 YFSETQ, per germline. This CDR3 region has 13 residues. This chain's CDR3 is CASSFRVPYEQYF. DNA for the CDR3: TGCGCCAGCAGCTTTCGAGTTCCCTACGAGCAGTACTTC.

This rearrangement joins TRBV6-1 to TRBJ2-1, with a tentative D call TRBD2 (5 bases). The ends were cut back, 5 bases at V and 10 bases at J, with 12 bases in the middle. Germline V gives CDR1 MNHNS, CDR2 SASEGT. The CDR3 runs 12 residues. DNA for the CDR3: TGTGCCAGCAGTCCGGGGTACGGGGAGCAGTTCTTC. Its translation is CASSPGYGEQFF.

This clone was found once. This chain joins TRBV19 and TRBJ2-1, with 11 nucleotides matching TRBD2. Germline CDR1 LNHDA, CDR2 SQIVND (reference sequence). With V trimmed by 5 bases and J by 7 bases, 4 bases remained unmatched. The CDR3 loop spans 14 amino acids. The CDR3 spells CASSLAGGTNEQFF. In DNA, the CDR3 is TGTGCCAGTAGTCTAGCGGGGGGAACGAATGAGCAGTTCTTC.

The chain uses TRBV4-3 and TRBJ2-1; no clear D. V dropped 0 bases and J dropped 4 bases, with 10 bases sitting between them. CDR1 is LGHNA, CDR2 YSLEER, per germline. This CDR3 region has 15 residues. This chain's CDR3 is CASSQDRSEYNEQFF. DNA of the CDR3: TGCGCCAGCAGCCAAGATCGGAGCGAGTACAATGAGCAGTTCTTC.

V is TRBV6-1 and J is TRBJ2-1; TRBD2 aligns across 15 bases. Trimming removed 9 bases from V and 8 bases from J; junction bases left unmatched: 8. The germline V gene encodes CDR1 MNHNS and CDR2 SASEGT. CDR3 length equals 15 residues. The CDR3 sequence is CASPGLAGGGDEQFF. The CDR3 region has the DNA TGTGCCAGTCCGGGACTAGCGGGGGGCGGGGATGAGCAGTTCTTC.

This clone showed up just once. The rearrangement links TRBV13 to TRBJ2-7; TRBD1 agrees at 9 bases. The ends lost 5 bases at V and 2 bases at J; junction bases unmatched: 7. The length of the CDR3 is 15 residues. Germline V gives CDR1 PRHDT, CDR2 FYEKMQ (reference sequence). The CDR3 DNA reads as TGTGCCAGCAGCCCGCCCGGGGACAGGGCCTACGAGCAGTACTTC. Residues: CASSPPGDRAYEQYF. Combining the CDR3 with reference TRBV13 and TRBJ2-7 gives the whole variable domain AAGVIQSPRHLIKEKRETATLKCYPIPRHDTVYWYQQGPGQDPQFLISFYEKMQSDKGSIPDRFSAQQFSDYHSELNMSSLELGDSALYFCASSPPGDRAYEQYFGPGTRLTVT.

This sequence joins TRBV7-9 and TRBJ2-7; D is possibly TRBD2 (6 bases). This CDR3 spans 16 amino acids. Germline V gene sequence: CDR1 SEHNR, CDR2 FQNEAQ (reference sequence). The V end lost 5 bases, the J end lost 2 bases, and 19 bases lay between the germline ends. The CDR3, as DNA: TGTGCCAGCAGCGCATTTCAGGCGGGGTCTCCCTACGAGCAGTACTTC. Amino acids: CASSAFQAGSPYEQYF.

The chain has TRBV27 and TRBJ2-7; D not resolved. V lost 6 bases and J lost 2, with 14 bases in between. The CDR3 sequence is 14 residues long. Per the germline V gene, CDR1 is MNHEY and CDR2 is SMNVEV (reference sequence). The CDR3 region is CASRPLGSPYEQYF. Written as DNA, the CDR3 is TGTGCCAGCAGACCGTTGGGCAGCCCCTACGAGCAGTACTTC.

The chain joins TRBV9 to TRBJ2-7, with TRBD1 matching 7 bases. The CDR3 consists of 15 residues. V lost 0 bases to trimming and J lost 5 bases; unmatched junction nucleotides: 8. Germline V lookup: CDR1 SGDLS, CDR2 YYNGEE. CDR3 sequence: CASSVAGDRVHEQYF. Here the CDR3 DNA reads TGTGCCAGCAGCGTAGCAGGCGACAGGGTCCACGAGCAGTACTTC.

The chain joins TRBV5-4 to TRBJ2-7, with 9 bases matching TRBD1. The germline V gene has CDR1 SGHNT and CDR2 YYREEE (reference sequence). This CDR3 is 13 amino acids long. Trimming took 4 bases from V and 4 from J; bases not matched to a gene: 3. The CDR3 loop reads CASSGTGIYEQYF. The CDR3, as DNA: TGTGCCAGCAGCGGGACAGGGATTTACGAGCAGTACTTC. Drawing the rest from reference TRBV5-4 and TRBJ2-7, the complete variable domain is ETGVTQSPTHLIKTRGQQVTLRCSSQSGHNTVSWYQQALGQGPQFIFQYYREEENGRGNFPPRFSGLQFPNYSSELNVNALELDDSALYLCASSGTGIYEQYFGPGTRLTVT.